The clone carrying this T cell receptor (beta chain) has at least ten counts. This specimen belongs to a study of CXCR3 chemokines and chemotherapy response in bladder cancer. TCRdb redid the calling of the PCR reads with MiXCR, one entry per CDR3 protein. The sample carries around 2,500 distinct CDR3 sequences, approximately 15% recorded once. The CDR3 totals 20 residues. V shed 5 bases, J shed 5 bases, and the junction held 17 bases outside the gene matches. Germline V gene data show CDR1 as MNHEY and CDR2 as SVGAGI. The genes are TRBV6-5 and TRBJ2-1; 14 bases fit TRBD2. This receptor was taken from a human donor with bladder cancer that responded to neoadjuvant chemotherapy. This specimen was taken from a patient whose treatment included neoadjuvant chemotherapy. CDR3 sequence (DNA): TGTGCCAGCAGTAACACGGGACTAGCGGGAGAGGCGGGTTTCGACAATGAGCAGTTCTTC. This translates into CASSNTGLAGEAGFDNEQFF.